This T cell receptor (beta chain) was identified in a study of PD-L1 blockade in urothelial cancer. Study-wide background: Males with bladder-origin urothelial cancer constituted about 85% of the 29 patients. Counts from blood samples showed a median of roughly 130,000 T cells.

Assay used: immunoSEQ multiplex PCR; TCRdb lists only in-frame clones, some missing. This table holds about 130,000 clones, about four fifths found once. The time point denotes: pretreatment peripheral blood. The J segment lost 4 bases and the V segment lost 5 bases, leaving 9 bases of the junction unmatched. CDR1 is LNHDA and CDR2 is SQIVND in the germline V gene (reference sequence). The CDR3 sequence is 15 residues long. The chain employs TRBV19 and TRBJ2-3; 7 bases map to TRBD2. The sequences come from PBMCs, collected around atezolizumab (anti-PD-L1) treatment. This clonotype was sampled from a man aged 50-60 years with urothelial cancer. CDR3 residues: CASSPARESADTQYF. CDR3 nucleotide sequence: TGTGCCAGTAGTCCTGCGCGGGAGAGCGCAGATACGCAGTATTTT.